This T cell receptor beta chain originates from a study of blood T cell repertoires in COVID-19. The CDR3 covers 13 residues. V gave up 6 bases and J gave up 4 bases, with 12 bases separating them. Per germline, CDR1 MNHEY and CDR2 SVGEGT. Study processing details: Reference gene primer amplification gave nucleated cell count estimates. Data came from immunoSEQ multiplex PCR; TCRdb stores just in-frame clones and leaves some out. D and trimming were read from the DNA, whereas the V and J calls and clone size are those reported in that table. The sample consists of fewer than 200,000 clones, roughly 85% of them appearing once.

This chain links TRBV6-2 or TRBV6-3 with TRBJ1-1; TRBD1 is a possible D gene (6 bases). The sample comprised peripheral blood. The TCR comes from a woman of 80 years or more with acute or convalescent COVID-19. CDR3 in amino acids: CASSPGVTTEAFF. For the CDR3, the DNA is TGTGCCAGCAGCCCAGGGGTGACCACTGAAGCTTTCTTT.